The 25 T cell receptor beta chains below were found in one sample sequenced in a study of stem cell transplantation in POMP-related autoinflammatory disease. The assay was immunoSEQ multiplex PCR, and TCRdb's table has in-frame clones only and misses some. The table lists roughly 68,000 clones, about nine tenths of them singletons. The sequenced sample was CD4+ T cells from PBMCs, obtained after stem cell transplantation. Receptor source: a human patient with POMP-related autoinflammation and immune dysregulation (PRAID). Some T cells here may be from the graft donor.

The chain carries TRBV6-5 and TRBJ1-6; D remains ambiguous. V was shortened by 10 bases and J by 8 bases, with 15 bases between the two germline ends. CDR1 MNHEY and CDR2 SVGAGI come from the germline V gene. The CDR3 runs 13 residues. This CDR3 reads CATKYHNYSPLHF. As DNA, the CDR3 is TGTGCCACCAAATACCACAACTATTCACCCCTCCACTTT.

This clone was counted a single time. This chain joins TRBV6-5 and TRBJ1-1, with TRBD1 matching 7 bases. The CDR3 runs 13 residues. After removal of 8 bases from V and 3 bases from J, the junction contained 6 bases not matched to a gene. Germline CDR1 and CDR2: MNHEY and SVGAGI. CDR3 sequence reads: CASSGTADTEAFF. CDR3 sequence (DNA): TGTGCCAGCTCCGGGACAGCGGACACTGAAGCTTTCTTT.

The chain combines TRBV6-5 with TRBJ2-5, with 8 nucleotides matching TRBD1. CDR3 size: 13 residues. Germline V gene lookup returns CDR1 MNHEY and CDR2 SVGAGI. After removal of 7 bases from V and 5 bases from J, the junction contained 6 bases not matched to a gene. The CDR3, as DNA: TGTGCCAGCACCTGGACAGGGTTCGAGACCCAGTACTTC. This codes for CASTWTGFETQYF.

The chain joins TRBV12-3 or TRBV12-4 to TRBJ2-2, with unresolved D. V was shortened by 6 bases and J by 5 bases, with 4 bases between the two germline ends. The length of the CDR3 is 11 residues. Here the CDR3 reads CASRETGELFF. Here the CDR3 DNA reads TGTGCCAGCAGGGAGACCGGGGAGCTGTTTTTT.

The genes are TRBV3-1 (or the pseudogene TRBV3-2) and TRBJ2-1; D is unclear. The germline V and J ends were trimmed by 4 bases and 0 bases, with 13 bases remaining between them. The CDR3 has 16 amino acids. Germline V CDR1 and CDR2: LGHDT, YNNKEL (reference sequence). CDR3 DNA sequence: TGTGCCAGCAGCCGTGCCATCTCTAGCTCCTACAATGAGCAGTTCTTC. Translated: CASSRAISSSYNEQFF.

The rearrangement uses TRBV28 and TRBJ2-3; D is ambiguous. V lost 2 bases to trimming and J lost 4 bases, with 7 bases between them. The CDR3 loop spans 13 amino acids. CDR1 and CDR2 (germline): MDHEN, SYDVKM. The CDR3 coding sequence is TGTGCCAGCAGTTTAGGTGAGCCAGATACGCAGTATTTT. It encodes CASSLGEPDTQYF. The variable domain in full, with the rest retrieved from reference TRBV28 and TRBJ2-3, is DVKVTQSSRYLVKRTGEKVFLECVQDMDHENMFWYRQDPGLGLRLIYFSYDVKMKEKGDIPEGYSVSREKKERFSLILESASTNQTSMYLCASSLGEPDTQYFGPGTRLTVL.

This chain joins TRBV6-1 and TRBJ2-4, with D tentatively TRBD2 (6 bases). V was clipped by 3 bases and J by 0 bases, with 6 bases between them. The CDR3 sequence is 14 residues long. Germline V gives CDR1 MNHNS, CDR2 SASEGT. CDR3 loop: CASSEGLAKNIQYF. The DNA for the CDR3 is TGTGCCAGCAGTGAGGGACTAGCCAAAAACATTCAGTACTTC.

V usage is TRBV3-1 (or the pseudogene TRBV3-2) and J usage is TRBJ1-2; D not certain. The CDR3 loop spans 13 amino acids. Germline V gives CDR1 LGHDT, CDR2 YNNKEL (reference sequence). Trimming pared 1 base from V and 6 bases from J, leaving 9 bases between. CDR3 nucleotide sequence: TGTGCCAGCAGCCAAGGCAGTGACGATGGCTACACCTTC. Its protein product is CASSQGSDDGYTF.

The chain couples TRBV29-1 to TRBJ2-5; D is ambiguous. In germline, CDR1 is SQVTM, CDR2 ANQGSEA. V was shortened by 5 bases and J by 5 bases, with 12 bases between the two germline ends. The CDR3 has 12 residues. The CDR3 loop reads CSVYRRRETQYF. For the CDR3, the DNA is TGCAGCGTTTACAGACGGCGCGAGACCCAGTACTTC.

The chain combines TRBV7-9 with TRBJ1-6, with D unresolved. V lost 1 base to trimming and J lost 0 bases, with 7 bases between them. The germline V gene has CDR1 SEHNR and CDR2 FQNEAQ (reference sequence). This CDR3 region has 16 residues. CDR3 nucleotide sequence: TGTGCCAGCAGCTTAGGGCAGAGCTCCTATAATTCACCCCTCCACTTT. Amino acids: CASSLGQSSYNSPLHF.

The chain carries TRBV28 and TRBJ2-1; TRBD1 might be the D (6 bases). The germline V gene has CDR1 MDHEN and CDR2 SYDVKM. V lost 6 bases, J lost 7 bases, and 16 bases lay in between. CDR3 length: 14 residues. This chain's CDR3 is CASSVAGEWNEQFF. In DNA, the CDR3 is TGTGCCAGCAGCGTGGCAGGGGAATGGAATGAGCAGTTCTTC.

The genes are TRBV3-1 (or the pseudogene TRBV3-2) and TRBJ1-6, with 10 bases matching TRBD1. The V gene end was trimmed by 3 bases and the J gene end by 9 bases; junction bases not matched to a gene: 8. The CDR3 loop spans 16 amino acids. The V gene's germline CDR1 is LGHDT and CDR2 YNNKEL (reference sequence). CDR3 sequence: CASSHLDRGRRSPLHF. The CDR3 DNA reads as TGTGCCAGCAGCCACCTTGACAGGGGGCGGCGTTCACCCCTCCACTTT.

The rearrangement links TRBV7-3 to TRBJ2-1; D gene uncertain. In germline, CDR1 is SGHTA, CDR2 FQGTGA. This CDR3 region has 16 residues. Trimming shortened V by 5 bases and J by 0 bases, and 14 bases separated the two germline ends. CDR3: CASSQTLSSSYNEQFF. The CDR3 DNA reads TGTGCCAGCAGCCAGACCCTTAGTAGCTCCTACAATGAGCAGTTCTTC.

This chain joins TRBV6-5 and TRBJ2-7; possibly TRBD2 for D (6 bases). The V gene lost 5 bases and the J gene lost 3 bases, with 14 bases spanning the gap. Germline V lookup: CDR1 MNHEY, CDR2 SVGAGI. The CDR3 is made up of 14 amino acids. The CDR3 spells CASSPSGGLYEQYF. Here the CDR3 DNA reads TGTGCCAGCAGTCCCTCCGGGGGACTCTACGAGCAGTACTTC.

This clone was recorded only once. The V gene is TRBV28, the J gene TRBJ2-7, with D perhaps TRBD2 (5 bases). Germline CDR1 MDHEN, CDR2 SYDVKM. The ends were cut back, 6 bases at V and 7 bases at J, with 16 bases in the middle. The CDR3 spans 13 residues. CDR3 nucleotide sequence: TGTGCCAGCAGCCAAGAGCGGCGGAGGGAGCAGTACGTC. Protein product: CASSQERRREQYV.

The rearrangement uses TRBV29-1 and TRBJ2-1, with unresolved D. V was pared by 1 base and J by 2 bases, with 9 bases between. The CDR3 extends over 14 amino acids. The germline V gene has CDR1 SQVTM and CDR2 ANQGSEA. The CDR3 DNA is TGCAGCGTTGAAGCCGCCGGGCCCTACAATGAGCAGTTCTTC. As protein: CSVEAAGPYNEQFF.

The chain couples TRBV10-3 to TRBJ1-1; the D gene is possibly TRBD1 (6 bases). This CDR3 has 18 amino acids. Germline CDR1 reads ENHRY; CDR2 reads SYGVKD. Trimming took off 3 bases at V and 2 bases at J, with 22 bases between the two ends. The CDR3 region is CAISDHPGAKGGNTEAFF. Written as DNA, the CDR3 is TGTGCCATCAGTGACCACCCCGGAGCCAAAGGGGGAAACACTGAAGCTTTCTTT.

This sequence joins TRBV6-5 and TRBJ2-7, with 7 nucleotides matching TRBD2. CDR1 MNHEY and CDR2 SVGAGI come from the germline V gene. V lost 1 base and J lost 4; bases outside the gene matches: 10. This CDR3 comprises 16 residues. The CDR3 nucleotides read TGTGCCAGCAGTTACTGGACACCCGCAGCGGGGTACGAGCAGTACTTC. Translated: CASSYWTPAAGYEQYF.

This clone was seen just once. The genes are TRBV10-3 and TRBJ2-7; the match to TRBD2 covers 7 bases. The CDR3 contains 12 residues. The germline V gene encodes CDR1 ENHRY and CDR2 SYGVKD. The V segment lost 8 bases and the J segment 4 bases; nucleotides outside the gene matches: 5. The CDR3 sequence: CAIGAGDYEQYF. CDR3 nucleotide sequence: TGTGCCATCGGCGCGGGGGATTACGAGCAGTACTTC.

CDR3 sequence (DNA): TGTGCCAGCAGCCTCCTGTCGACGGAGACCCAGTACTTC. Translation gives CASSLLSTETQYF. The gene calls are TRBV3-1 (or the pseudogene TRBV3-2) and TRBJ2-5; no reliable D call. The CDR3 sequence is 13 residues long. The V gene lost 4 bases and the J gene lost 5 bases, with 11 bases spanning the gap. CDR1 is LGHDT, CDR2 YNNKEL, per germline (reference sequence).

This clone occurred once. The CDR3 reads CAWSRTGLNEKLFF. CDR3 sequence (DNA): TGTGCCTGGAGTAGGACAGGCCTGAATGAAAAACTGTTTTTT. V and J are TRBV30 and TRBJ1-4; 7 bases agree with TRBD1. The CDR3 sequence is 14 residues long. Germline CDR1 and CDR2: GTSNPN and SVGIG (reference sequence). V was clipped by 2 bases and J by 5 bases; unmatched bases: 5.

In its sample, this clone was seen a few times. J is TRBJ1-4 and V is TRBV7-2; the D is unclear. Trimming left V 0 bases short and J 8 bases short, with 7 bases between. Germline V CDR1 and CDR2: SGHTA, FQGNSA. This CDR3 has 13 amino acids. The CDR3 nucleotides read TGTGCCAGCAGCTTAGCGAAACGGGAAAAACTGTTTTTT. Protein sequence: CASSLAKREKLFF.

This chain joins TRBV7-2 and TRBJ2-4; TRBD1 matches 8 bases. The CDR3 is 13 amino acids. Trimming cost V 5 bases and J 7 bases; bases outside gene matches: 4. Looked up from germline, CDR1 is SGHTA and CDR2 is FQGNSA. The CDR3 loop is CASSPRTGNIQYF. The CDR3 bases are TGTGCCAGCAGCCCCCGGACAGGGAACATTCAGTACTTC.

This clone has just one count. The chain combines TRBV19 with TRBJ2-2; maybe TRBD1 (5 bases). Between the trimmed V and J ends, which lost 6 bases and 1 base, there was a span of 12 bases. Germline CDR1 is LNHDA and CDR2 is SQIVND (reference sequence). This CDR3 has 15 residues. The CDR3 nucleotides read TGTGCCAGTAGGGTATGGGGCCGGAACACCGGGGAGCTGTTTTTT. Protein sequence: CASRVWGRNTGELFF.

For the CDR3, the DNA is TGTGCCAGCAGTTCCCGTCGAGTGAATACGCAGTATTTT. It specifies CASSSRRVNTQYF. The chain is built from TRBV27 and TRBJ2-3; the D is unclear. The CDR3 is made up of 13 amino acids. From germline, CDR1 is MNHEY and CDR2 SMNVEV (reference sequence). V lost 4 bases and J 7 bases, leaving 12 bases between the germline ends.